The rows below give T cell receptor beta chains drawn from one sample of a study of human T cells and chemical hapten exposure. TCRdb reanalysed the RACE reads using MiXCR and keeps one entry per CDR3 protein. Seen here are tens of thousands of distinct CDR3 sequences, 5.5% to 7.5% observed once, and the top ten hold about 1.5%. The source was whole blood, collected in connection with sensitization to the hapten diphenylcyclopropenone (DPC). The receptors originated from a woman in her twenties or thirties with alopecia areata. Some clones in this sample may be carry-over from other donors' samples. The CDR3 runs from the conserved cysteine through the conserved F or W. A D gene is named only where the DNA matches it firmly. Size is stated for part of the rows, as once, few or many counts, or as a class when the clone is expanded.

many TRBJ1-5 TRBV4-1 - TGCGCCAGCAGCCAAGAAGAGGGATATAGCAATCAGCCCCAGCATTTT CASSQEEGYSNQPQHF
- TRBJ2-7 TRBV10-3 - TGTGCCATCAGTGAGGTTTTAACCGACGAGCAGTACTTC CAISEVLTDEQYF
many TRBJ1-2 TRBV27 - TGTGCCAGCAGGAACAGGGCGGGGAAATATGGCTACACCTTC CASRNRAGKYGYTF
few TRBJ2-3 TRBV7-6 TRBD2 TGTGCCAGCAGCCAAGGACTAGCGGGGACGAACACAGATACGCAGTATTTT CASSQGLAGTNTDTQYF
many TRBJ1-1 TRBV20-1 TRBD1 TGCAGTGCTAGAGATAGCGGAGGGGGCATAGCAGCTTTCTTT CSARDSGGGIAAFF
many TRBJ1-3 TRBV29-1 - TGCAGCGTTGAAAGTCCCGGAAACACCATATATTTT CSVESPGNTIYF
many TRBJ1-2 TRBV6-1 TRBD1 TGTGCCAGCAGTGCTACAGGGGGTCGGGATGGCTACACCTTC CASSATGGRDGYTF
many TRBJ2-3 TRBV20-1 TRBD1 TGCAGTGCTAGACCTCCCCCGGGACAGGGGGCCCCAGATACGCAGTATTTT CSARPPPGQGAPDTQYF
many TRBJ2-1 TRBV27 - TGTGCCAGCAGTTTAGGGACCACCTCGAATGAGCAGTTCTTC CASSLGTTSNEQFF
- TRBJ1-5 TRBV4-2 - TGTGCCAGCAGCCAAGGGACGGGGAGCAATCAGCCCCAGCATTTT CASSQGTGSNQPQHF